Presented here are 26 T cell receptor beta chains from one specimen sequenced in a study of shared clonotypes between healthy human individuals. Sequencing was performed with immunoSEQ multiplex PCR; in TCRdb, only in-frame clones are kept and a portion is missing. The sample records fewer than 2.5 million clones, 93% being singletons. The specimen sequenced was naive CD4+ T cells from PBMCs. Documented subset: CD45RA+ positively selected. The origin of the receptors is a man between 18 and 29 years old in good health. Some clones in this sample may be carry-over from other donors' samples.

This chain joins TRBV7-3 and TRBJ2-2, with TRBD2 as a possible D gene (6 bases). The germline CDR1 and CDR2 sequences are SGHTA and FQGTGA. This CDR3 has 16 amino acids. The germline V and J ends were trimmed by 0 bases and 7 bases, with 15 bases remaining between them. In nucleotides, the CDR3 is TGTGCCAGCAGCTTAACGGCGGACTATTACCACGGGGAGCTGTTTTTT. This sequence encodes CASSLTADYYHGELFF.

This chain connects TRBV11-2 to TRBJ2-7; TRBD2 matches 10 bases. This CDR3 is 16 amino acids long. Unmatched junction bases numbered 6, after V lost 3 bases and J lost 1 base. Germline V gene sequence: CDR1 SGHAT, CDR2 FQNNGV. The CDR3 loop reads CASSFSGRARSYEQYF. CDR3 DNA sequence: TGTGCCAGCAGCTTCAGCGGGAGGGCCAGGTCCTACGAGCAGTACTTC.

J is TRBJ1-4 and V is TRBV18; D is perhaps TRBD1 (5 bases). The CDR3 length is 17 residues. Germline V gene data show CDR1 as KGHSH and CDR2 as LQKENI. V gave up 6 bases and J gave up 7 bases, with 24 bases separating them. The CDR3 region has the DNA TGTGCCAGCTCCCCGGTGGCGGGGGTTGAATTTACTGAAAAACTGTTTTTT. Encoded protein: CASSPVAGVEFTEKLFF.

V gene TRBV7-8 combines with J gene TRBJ1-3; D gene ambiguous. Looked up from germline, CDR1 is SGHVS and CDR2 is FQNEAQ. Trimming took 2 bases from V and 7 from J, leaving 21 bases between them. The CDR3 totals 17 residues. CDR3 coding DNA: TGTGCCAGCAGCTTAAACGTCGGTGGGTTGGGAGCTAACACCATATATTTT. Translated: CASSLNVGGLGANTIYF.

This clone was found once. This sequence joins TRBV5-1 and TRBJ2-3; TRBD1 matches 10 bases. The CDR3 contains 15 residues. Germline CDR1 and CDR2: SGHRS and YFSETQ. The ends lost 7 bases at V and 2 bases at J; junction bases unmatched: 7. Written as DNA, the CDR3 is TGCGCCAGCTCCAGACAGGGGGCCCTCACAGATACGCAGTATTTT. Its translation: CASSRQGALTDTQYF.

This chain connects TRBV20-1 to TRBJ1-1, with D unresolved. From germline, CDR1 is DFQATT and CDR2 SNEGSKA (reference sequence). Trimming left V 6 bases short and J 6 bases short, with 11 bases between. The CDR3 extends over 11 amino acids. The DNA for the CDR3 is TGCAGTGCCCCCCGGAATGCTGAAGCTTTCTTT. This codes for CSAPRNAEAFF.

The V and J genes are TRBV27 and TRBJ2-7; the match to TRBD2 covers 12 bases. This CDR3 has 15 residues. V was pared by 6 bases and J by 3 bases, with 6 bases of the junction left unmatched. CDR1 is MNHEY, CDR2 SMNVEV, per germline (reference sequence). The CDR3 here is CASSVRTSGIYEQYF. The DNA for the CDR3 is TGTGCCAGCAGCGTAAGGACTAGCGGGATCTACGAGCAGTACTTC.

V gene TRBV7-8 combines with J gene TRBJ2-3; 12 bases align to TRBD2. Germline assignment: CDR1 SGHVS and CDR2 FQNEAQ. The CDR3 is made up of 17 amino acids. Germline trimming cut 3 bases from V and 5 bases from J; bases unmatched to any gene: 9. The CDR3 sequence: CASSFSRLAGVRDTQYF. DNA for the CDR3: TGTGCCAGCAGCTTTTCTCGACTAGCGGGAGTGCGAGATACGCAGTATTTT.

The chain carries TRBV5-1 and TRBJ1-2; D not resolved. The CDR3 contains 14 residues. V was shortened by 0 bases and J by 3 bases, with 9 bases between the two germline ends. From germline, CDR1 is SGHRS and CDR2 YFSETQ. The CDR3 coding sequence is TGCGCCAGCAGCTTGGACGAGGGATACTATGGCTACACCTTC. Its translation is CASSLDEGYYGYTF. Variable domain in full (rest from reference TRBV5-1 and TRBJ1-2): KAGVTQTPRYLIKTRGQQVTLSCSPISGHRSVSWYQQTPGQGLQFLFEYFSETQRNKGNFPGRFSGRQFSNSRSEMNVSTLELGDSALYLCASSLDEGYYGYTFGSGTRLTVV.

Regarding this clone: Within the sample, other DNA sequences also encode this same CDR3. V is TRBV27 and J is TRBJ2-7; 8 positions match TRBD1. Trimming took 3 bases from V and 2 from J; bases not matched to a gene: 3. CDR1 MNHEY and CDR2 SMNVEV come from the germline V gene (reference sequence). The CDR3 length is 14 residues. The CDR3 region is CASSFGTGPYEQYF. CDR3 bases: TGTGCCAGCAGTTTTGGGACAGGTCCCTACGAGCAGTACTTC.

This chain uses TRBV7-2 with TRBJ2-7; D gene uncertain. Trimming shortened V by 1 base and J by 0 bases, and 10 bases separated the two germline ends. CDR1 and CDR2 from the germline V gene are SGHTA and FQGNSA. The CDR3 extends over 15 amino acids. The CDR3: CASSLGSSFSYEQYF. DNA for the CDR3: TGTGCCAGCAGCTTAGGGTCCAGCTTCTCCTACGAGCAGTACTTC.

V gene TRBV6-1 combines with J gene TRBJ2-7, with D maybe TRBD2 (6 bases). The CDR3 consists of 15 residues. Germline V gives CDR1 MNHNS, CDR2 SASEGT. V lost 6 bases and J 1 base, leaving 16 bases between the germline ends. DNA for the CDR3: TGTGCCAGCAGCCAAGCGGGTCCCCCTTCCTACGAGCAGTACTTC. It is translated as CASSQAGPPSYEQYF.

Worth noting for this clone: Other nucleotide sequences in the sample specify the same CDR3. The genes are TRBV28 and TRBJ1-1; D is unclear. V lost 6 bases to trimming and J lost 5 bases, with 10 bases between them. This CDR3 comprises 12 residues. CDR1 and CDR2 (germline): MDHEN, SYDVKM. The chain's CDR3 is CASSTRPTEAFF. The CDR3 bases are TGTGCCAGCAGCACCCGACCGACTGAAGCTTTCTTT.

The chain joins TRBV7-9 to TRBJ2-5, with D hard to call. CDR3 length equals 12 residues. CDR1 SEHNR and CDR2 FQNEAQ come from the germline V gene (reference sequence). Trimming took 6 bases from V and 1 from J, leaving 6 bases between them. CDR3 nucleotides: TGTGCCAGCAGGGGAATCCAAGAGACCCAGTACTTC. This translates into CASRGIQETQYF.

The chain uses TRBV6-5 and TRBJ2-2, with TRBD1 matching 8 bases. This CDR3 is 16 amino acids long. Per germline, CDR1 MNHEY and CDR2 SVGAGI. The V gene end was trimmed by 4 bases and the J gene end by 4 bases; junction bases not matched to a gene: 8. CDR3 loop: CASSFQGAPGTGELFF. As DNA, the CDR3 is TGTGCCAGCAGTTTCCAGGGGGCTCCGGGCACCGGGGAGCTGTTTTTT.

A word on this clone: The same CDR3 also results from other DNA sequences found in this sample. CDR3 residues: CASSLSNYGYTF. The CDR3 DNA is TGTGCCAGCAGTTTAAGTAACTATGGCTACACCTTC. The V gene is TRBV28, the J gene TRBJ1-2; D gene uncertain. The ends were cut back, 2 bases at V and 1 base at J, with 2 bases in the middle. There are 12 residues in the CDR3. Per germline, CDR1 MDHEN and CDR2 SYDVKM.

The chain carries TRBV7-9 and TRBJ1-1; maybe TRBD1 (5 bases). Trimming removed 5 bases from V and 0 bases from J, with 16 bases in between. The CDR3 is made up of 16 amino acids. The germline V gene encodes CDR1 SEHNR and CDR2 FQNEAQ (reference sequence). The CDR3 spells CASSPSPGFLNTEAFF. The CDR3, as DNA: TGTGCCAGCAGCCCTTCTCCAGGGTTTTTGAACACTGAAGCTTTCTTT. Complete variable domain (other parts from reference TRBV7-9 and TRBJ1-1): DTGVSQNPRHKITKRGQNVTFRCDPISEHNRLYWYRQTLGQGPEFLTYFQNEAQLEKSRLLSDRFSAERPKGSFSTLEIQRTEQGDSAMYLCASSPSPGFLNTEAFFGQGTRLTVV.

The gene calls are TRBV5-6 and TRBJ2-7; 7 positions agree with TRBD1. Germline V gene lookup returns CDR1 SGHDT and CDR2 YYEEEE. CDR3 length: 15 amino acids. J was trimmed by 4 bases and V by 4 bases; bases with no gene match: 11. This CDR3 reads CASSPTPGTVYEQYF. For the CDR3, the DNA is TGTGCCAGCAGCCCCACGCCAGGGACAGTTTACGAGCAGTACTTC.

The genes are TRBV19 and TRBJ2-6; 7 nucleotides align to TRBD1. Germline V CDR1 and CDR2: LNHDA, SQIVND (reference sequence). J was trimmed by 4 bases and V by 5 bases; bases with no gene match: 5. The CDR3 sequence is 15 residues long. CDR3 DNA: TGTGCCAGTAGTTTGGACAGGCTCGGGGCCAACGTCCTGACTTTC. Its protein is CASSLDRLGANVLTF. The full variable domain, in which reference TRBV19 and TRBJ2-6 provide the parts outside the CDR3, is DGGITQSPKYLFRKEGQNVTLSCEQNLNHDAMYWYRQDPGQGLRLIYYSQIVNDFQKGDIAEGYSVSREKKESFPLTVTSAQKNPTAFYLCASSLDRLGANVLTFGAGSRLTVL.

Worth noting for this clone: Other nucleotide sequences from this sample produce the same CDR3. This rearrangement joins TRBV5-1 to TRBJ1-2; possible D gene TRBD1, 5 bases. V dropped 4 bases and J dropped 2 bases, with 12 bases sitting between them. CDR1 is SGHRS, CDR2 YFSETQ, per germline. CDR3 length: 14 amino acids. CDR3 sequence reads: CASSPVGGNYGYTF. CDR3 coding DNA: TGCGCCAGCAGCCCAGTCGGGGGAAACTATGGCTACACCTTC.

The rearrangement joins TRBV4-2 to TRBJ1-2, with TRBD1 as a possible D gene (6 bases). CDR1 is LGHNA, CDR2 YNFKEQ, per germline. V lost 1 base and J 0 bases, leaving 12 bases between the germline ends. The CDR3 spans 16 residues. CDR3 in amino acids: CASSQARTDSNYGYTF. The CDR3, as DNA: TGTGCCAGCAGCCAAGCCAGGACAGATTCTAACTATGGCTACACCTTC.

This clone was detected once. The chain links TRBV5-1 to TRBJ2-1; unclear D gene. Trimming left V 1 base short and J 1 base short, with 6 bases between. The germline V gene has CDR1 SGHRS and CDR2 YFSETQ. The CDR3 runs to 14 residues. The DNA of the CDR3 is TGCGCCAGCAGCTTGAGCGCGTCCTACAATGAGCAGTTCTTC. The encoded protein is CASSLSASYNEQFF.

This chain links TRBV5-6 with TRBJ2-7; 9 nucleotides agree with TRBD1. This CDR3 is 17 amino acids long. Germline V CDR1 and CDR2: SGHDT, YYEEEE. Trimming cost V 2 bases and J 0 bases; bases outside gene matches: 9. The CDR3 spells CASSFYRDRDSSYEQYF. CDR3 sequence (DNA): TGTGCCAGCAGCTTTTACAGGGACAGGGATAGCTCCTACGAGCAGTACTTC.

The rearrangement links TRBV9 to TRBJ2-1, with 13 nucleotides matching TRBD2. This CDR3 region has 15 residues. The V segment lost 5 bases and the J segment 3 bases; nucleotides outside the gene matches: 2. The germline gives CDR1 SGDLS, CDR2 YYNGEE. This CDR3 reads CASSRLAGGYNEQFF. The CDR3 DNA reads TGTGCCAGCAGTAGACTAGCGGGGGGCTACAATGAGCAGTTCTTC. The whole variable domain, filled in from reference TRBV9 and TRBJ2-1, reads DSGVTQTPKHLITATGQRVTLRCSPRSGDLSVYWYQQSLDQGLQFLIQYYNGEERAKGNILERFSAQQFPDLHSELNLSSLELGDSALYFCASSRLAGGYNEQFFGPGTRLTVL.

The chain has TRBV28 and TRBJ2-2; tentative D call: TRBD2 (5 bases). V was clipped by 7 bases and J by 3 bases, with 21 bases between them. In germline, CDR1 is MDHEN, CDR2 SYDVKM. The CDR3 totals 17 residues. In DNA form, the CDR3 reads TGTGCCAGCACCAACCAGGCGGCGACGGAGGACACCGGGGAGCTGTTTTTT. Encoded protein: CASTNQAATEDTGELFF.

The chain carries TRBV4-2 and TRBJ1-5; TRBD1 might be the D (6 bases). The length of the CDR3 is 15 residues. Trimming took 1 base from V and 6 from J, leaving 13 bases between them. From germline, CDR1 is LGHNA and CDR2 YNFKEQ. The CDR3, as DNA: TGTGCCAGCAGCCAAGGGAGGGAAGGGGGTCAGCCCCAGCATTTT. It translates to CASSQGREGGQPQHF.